This entry lists 14 T cell receptor beta chains sequenced from one sample in a study of T cells in localized non-small cell lung cancer. Measured with immunoSEQ multiplex PCR; TCRdb has only the in-frame clones, and not every one. Altogether roughly 35,000 clones are present, about nine tenths being singletons, with the ten largest covering 4.2%. This sample comprised peripheral blood, obtained before any cancer treatment. The receptor source for this set is a woman between 35 and 70 years old with stage I lung adenocarcinoma.

The J gene is TRBJ2-1, the V gene TRBV19; a weak D match, TRBD1 (5 bases). V was cut by 5 bases and J by 4 bases, with 12 bases left in between. Germline CDR1 is LNHDA and CDR2 is SQIVND (reference sequence). This CDR3 is built from 14 residues. CDR3 residues: CASSPRQIYNEQFF. The CDR3 DNA reads as TGTGCCAGTAGTCCCCGACAGATTTACAATGAGCAGTTCTTC.

V is TRBV19 and J is TRBJ1-5; maybe TRBD1 (5 bases). This CDR3 has 14 amino acids. Germline values: CDR1 LNHDA, CDR2 SQIVND (reference sequence). Trimming pared 10 bases from V and 0 bases from J, leaving 13 bases between. Written as DNA, the CDR3 is TGTGCCACCGGGGCGGGGAATAGCAATCAGCCCCAGCATTTT. Residues: CATGAGNSNQPQHF.

The chain has TRBV7-3 and TRBJ2-1, with 8 nucleotides matching TRBD2. Germline-derived CDR1 and CDR2 are SGHTA and FQGTGA. The length of the CDR3 is 16 residues. V shed 5 bases and J 0 bases; nucleotides not matched to a gene: 6. The CDR3 here is CASSLNAGGSYNEQFF. CDR3 DNA sequence: TGTGCCAGCAGCCTAAACGCGGGGGGCTCCTACAATGAGCAGTTCTTC. Supplemented by reference TRBV7-3 and TRBJ2-1, the full variable domain reads GAGVSQTPSNKVTEKGKYVELRCDPISGHTALYWYRQSLGQGPEFLIYFQGTGAADDSGLPNDRFFAVRPEGSVSTLKIQRTERGDSAVYLCASSLNAGGSYNEQFFGPGTRLTVL.

The chain links TRBV2 to TRBJ1-5; the match to TRBD1 covers 7 bases. Unmatched junction bases numbered 9, after V lost 3 bases and J lost 7 bases. CDR1 is SNHLY and CDR2 is FYNNEI in the germline V gene. The CDR3 has 15 residues. This chain's CDR3 is CASSETASQGQPQHF. In DNA form, the CDR3 reads TGTGCCAGCAGTGAGACCGCCTCACAGGGGCAGCCCCAGCATTTT.

This clone was seen a few times. The V call is TRBV7-8, the J call TRBJ2-1; 7 nucleotides align to TRBD2. The CDR3 runs to 15 residues. V lost 5 bases to trimming and J lost 1 base; unmatched junction nucleotides: 5. CDR1 and CDR2 (germline): SGHVS, FQNEAQ. DNA of the CDR3: TGTGCCAGCAGCCAGGCTAGCGGATCCTACAATGAGCAGTTCTTC. Translating it yields CASSQASGSYNEQFF.

The rearrangement links TRBV19 to TRBJ2-6; D unresolved. Germline V gene sequence: CDR1 LNHDA, CDR2 SQIVND (reference sequence). The CDR3 sequence is 15 residues long. V lost 5 bases and J 0 bases, leaving 8 bases between the germline ends. This chain's CDR3 is CASSVRPSGANVLTF. CDR3 in DNA: TGTGCCAGTAGTGTCCGGCCCTCTGGGGCCAACGTCCTGACTTTC.

This clone was detected once. This chain links TRBV11-3 with TRBJ2-7; D unclear. V lost 1 base and J lost 6, with 10 bases in between. CDR1 is SGHNT and CDR2 is YENEEA in the germline V gene. This CDR3 has 13 residues. CDR3 DNA: TGTGCCAGCAGCTTAGCGTCTCGCCGCGAGCAGTACTTC. This encodes CASSLASRREQYF.

As concerns this clone: An end of the junction does not agree with germline; a read error may underlie this. The chain carries TRBV7-7 and TRBJ2-5; no clear D gene. The CDR3 consists of 13 residues. Germline assignment: CDR1 SSHAT and CDR2 FNYEAQ (reference sequence). CDR3 residues: CASSSDGRETQYF. The CDR3 coding sequence is TGTGCTAGCAGCTCGGACGGTAGAGAGACCCAGTACTTC.

This rearrangement joins TRBV7-8 to TRBJ2-7, with 16 bases matching TRBD2. This CDR3 is 16 amino acids long. CDR1 and CDR2 from the germline V gene are SGHVS and FQNEAQ. V lost 3 bases, J lost 11 bases, and 10 bases stayed unmatched. The CDR3 reads CASSFAGTSGGAVEYF. The CDR3 coding sequence is TGTGCCAGCAGCTTCGCCGGGACTAGCGGGGGGGCCGTTGAGTACTTC.

V is TRBV4-3 and J is TRBJ1-4, with D unclear. Trimming left V 1 base short and J 0 bases short, with 12 bases between. The CDR3 runs 17 residues. Germline lookup yields CDR1 LGHNA and CDR2 YSLEER. CDR3 sequence reads: CASSQVTMGTTNEKLFF. The CDR3 bases are TGCGCCAGCAGCCAAGTAACGATGGGGACAACTAATGAAAAACTGTTTTTT.

The V call is TRBV27, the J call TRBJ2-7, with 7 bases identical to TRBD2. Trimming removed 3 bases from V and 4 bases from J; junction bases left unmatched: 3. This CDR3 region has 13 residues. CDR1 and CDR2 from the germline V gene are MNHEY and SMNVEV (reference sequence). The CDR3 nucleotides are TGTGCCAGCAGTTTGCAGGGAGGGTACGAGCAGTACTTC. Its protein product is CASSLQGGYEQYF.

V is TRBV10-3 and J is TRBJ1-1; maybe TRBD1 (5 bases). CDR3 length: 16 residues. Per the germline V gene, CDR1 is ENHRY and CDR2 is SYGVKD. V was cut by 0 bases and J by 6 bases, with 17 bases left in between. In DNA form, the CDR3 reads TGTGCCATCAGTGAGTCTATCGTAGTCGTAGGGGCTGAAGCTTTCTTT. This translates into CAISESIVVVGAEAFF.

This sequence joins TRBV7-9 and TRBJ1-4; possibly TRBD1 for D (5 bases). V was cut by 5 bases and J by 7 bases, with 17 bases left in between. Germline loops: CDR1 SEHNR, CDR2 FQNEAQ (reference sequence). The CDR3 is 15 amino acids. The CDR3 nucleotides are TGTGCCAGCAGCCCTCCTTCAGGGAAGGGTGAAAAACTGTTTTTT. It yields the protein CASSPPSGKGEKLFF.

This clone was detected only once. The gene calls are TRBV19 and TRBJ1-5; no firm D call. Germline V CDR1 and CDR2: LNHDA, SQIVND (reference sequence). The V end was cut by 4 bases, the J end by 3 bases, with 16 bases between. CDR3 length equals 16 residues. The CDR3 region has the DNA TGTGCCAGTAGTACGCCCCCACAAGGGTACAATCAGCCCCAGCATTTT. Translating it yields CASSTPPQGYNQPQHF.